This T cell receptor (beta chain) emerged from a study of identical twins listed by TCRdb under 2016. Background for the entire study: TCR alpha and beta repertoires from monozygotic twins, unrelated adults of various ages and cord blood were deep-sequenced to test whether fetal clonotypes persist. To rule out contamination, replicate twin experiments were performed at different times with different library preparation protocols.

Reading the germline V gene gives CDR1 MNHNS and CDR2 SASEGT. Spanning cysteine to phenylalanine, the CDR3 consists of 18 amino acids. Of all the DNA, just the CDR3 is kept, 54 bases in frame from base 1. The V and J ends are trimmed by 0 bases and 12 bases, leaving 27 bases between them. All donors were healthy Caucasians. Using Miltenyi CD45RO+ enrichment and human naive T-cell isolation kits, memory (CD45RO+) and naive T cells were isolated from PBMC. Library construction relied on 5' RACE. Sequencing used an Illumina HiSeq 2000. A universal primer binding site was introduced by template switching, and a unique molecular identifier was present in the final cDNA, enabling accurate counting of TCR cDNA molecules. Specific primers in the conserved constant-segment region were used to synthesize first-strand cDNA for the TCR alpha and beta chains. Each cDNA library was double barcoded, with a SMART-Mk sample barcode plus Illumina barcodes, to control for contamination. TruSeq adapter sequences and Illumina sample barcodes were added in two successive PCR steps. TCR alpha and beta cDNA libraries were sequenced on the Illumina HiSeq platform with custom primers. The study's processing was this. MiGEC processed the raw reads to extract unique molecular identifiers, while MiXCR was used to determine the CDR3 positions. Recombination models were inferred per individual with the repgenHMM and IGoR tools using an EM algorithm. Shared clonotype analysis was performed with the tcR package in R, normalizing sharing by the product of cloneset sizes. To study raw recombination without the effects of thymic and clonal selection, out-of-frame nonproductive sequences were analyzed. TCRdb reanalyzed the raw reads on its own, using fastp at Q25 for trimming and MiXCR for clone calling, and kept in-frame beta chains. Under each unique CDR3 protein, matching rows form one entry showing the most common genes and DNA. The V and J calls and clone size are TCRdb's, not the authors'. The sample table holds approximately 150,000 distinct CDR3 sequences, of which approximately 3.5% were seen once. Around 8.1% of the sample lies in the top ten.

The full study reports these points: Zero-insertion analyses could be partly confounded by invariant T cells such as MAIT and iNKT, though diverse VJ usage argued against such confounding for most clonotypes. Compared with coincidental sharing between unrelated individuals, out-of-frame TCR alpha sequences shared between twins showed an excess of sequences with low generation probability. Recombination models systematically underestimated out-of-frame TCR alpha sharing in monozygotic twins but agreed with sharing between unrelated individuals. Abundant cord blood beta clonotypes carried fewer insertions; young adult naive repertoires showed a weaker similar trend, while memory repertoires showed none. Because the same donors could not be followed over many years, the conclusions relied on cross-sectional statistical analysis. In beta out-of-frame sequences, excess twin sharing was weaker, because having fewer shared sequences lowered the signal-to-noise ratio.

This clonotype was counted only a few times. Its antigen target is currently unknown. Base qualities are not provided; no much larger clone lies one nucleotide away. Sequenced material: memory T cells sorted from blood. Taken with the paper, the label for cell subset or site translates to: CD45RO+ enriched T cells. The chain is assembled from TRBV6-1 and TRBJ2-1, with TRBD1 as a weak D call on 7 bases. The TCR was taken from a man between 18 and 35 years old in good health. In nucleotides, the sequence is TGTGCCAGCAGTGAAGCGATGGCCAGGGGGAGGTCAACCTTTCGGCAGTTCTTC. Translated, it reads CASSEAMARGRSTFRQFF.